The next 20 T cell receptor beta chains were all read from a single sample in a study of T cell repertoires in cytomegalovirus infection. Their antigens are not known. TCRdb analysed the reads with MiXCR anew, one entry per CDR3 protein. The sample comprises under 95,000 distinct CDR3 sequences, approximately 43% of which are singletons, and approximately 95% rests with the top ten. This specimen consisted of CD8+ T cells from cultured PBMCs, obtained from culture after CMV antigen stimulation. The origin of the receptors is a human donor in good health (CMV status not recorded). Some clones in this sample may be carry-over from other donors' samples.

This sequence joins TRBV27 and TRBJ1-3; no clear D. The V and J ends lost 2 bases and 2 bases respectively, with 7 bases between them. CDR1 is MNHEY and CDR2 is SMNVEV in the germline V gene (reference sequence). CDR3 length equals 14 residues. In nucleotides, the CDR3 is TGTGCCAGCAGTTTAAGAAGGGCTGGAAACACCATATATTTT. Its protein product is CASSLRRAGNTIYF.

The rearrangement uses TRBV7-6 and TRBJ1-5; the D gene is possibly TRBD1 (6 bases). Germline CDR1 and CDR2: SGHVS and FNYEAQ. V was pared by 5 bases and J by 7 bases, with 18 bases between. CDR3 size: 15 residues. The CDR3 loop is CASSQTGASRQPQHF. Written as DNA, the CDR3 is TGTGCCAGCAGCCAGACAGGAGCTTCTCGGCAGCCCCAGCATTTT.

The chain recombines TRBV7-9 with TRBJ2-1; maybe TRBD1 (6 bases). Germline V gene sequence: CDR1 SEHNR, CDR2 FQNEAQ (reference sequence). V was trimmed by 5 bases and J by 3 bases, leaving 11 bases between them. The CDR3 contains 14 residues. The CDR3 nucleotides read TGTGCCAGCAGCCCCTCACAGGGCTACAATGAGCAGTTCTTC. This codes for CASSPSQGYNEQFF.

There are a few counts of this clonotype. This chain joins TRBV12-5 and TRBJ2-3; no clear D gene. Germline V gene lookup returns CDR1 LGHNT and CDR2 FRNRAP. V was cut by 2 bases and J by 0 bases, with 3 bases left in between. The CDR3 is made up of 13 amino acids. CDR3 residues: CASGLFSTDTQYF. The CDR3 coding sequence is TGTGCTAGTGGTTTGTTCAGCACAGATACGCAGTATTTT.

The CDR3 sequence: CASPQGKSTEAFF. The CDR3 nucleotides read TGTGCCAGCCCACAGGGGAAGTCCACTGAAGCTTTCTTT. The genes are TRBV6-1 and TRBJ1-1; 7 bases are a match to TRBD1. The CDR3 has 13 residues. Germline CDR1 MNHNS, CDR2 SASEGT. The V gene end was trimmed by 8 bases and the J gene end by 4 bases; junction bases not matched to a gene: 7.

For this clonotype: A read error may be the cause here, since a much bigger clone is one base away. The rearrangement links TRBV7-2 to TRBJ2-5, with 11 nucleotides matching TRBD1. In germline, CDR1 is SGHTA, CDR2 FQGNSA. The CDR3 has 16 amino acids. CDR3 nucleotides: TGTGCCAGCAGCTCCGGACAGGGGGCAGGTCAAGAGACCCAGCACTTC. Translation: CASSSGQGAGQETQHF.

This clonotype came up a few times. J is TRBJ2-7 and V is TRBV28, with 7 bases aligning to TRBD1. CDR1 and CDR2 (germline): MDHEN, SYDVKM. This CDR3 spans 14 amino acids. V was pared by 7 bases and J by 0 bases, with 6 bases of the junction left unmatched. The CDR3 loop is CASNPGTVSYEQYF. The DNA for the CDR3 is TGTGCCAGCAACCCCGGGACAGTCTCCTACGAGCAGTACTTC.

This clonotype was counted between two and nine times. CDR3 sequence (DNA): TGTGCCAGCAGTGCGGGACAGTCCACAGATACGCAGTATTTT. Translating gives CASSAGQSTDTQYF. The chain links TRBV7-3 to TRBJ2-3; maybe TRBD1 (7 bases). Germline V CDR1 and CDR2: SGHTA, FQGTGA. Trimming cost V 6 bases and J 2 bases, with 12 bases left between them. The CDR3 is 14 residues long.

This clonotype came up a few times. The chain employs TRBV12-3 or TRBV12-4 and TRBJ1-4, with 8 nucleotides matching TRBD1. This CDR3 comprises 17 residues. Trimming at V came to 7 bases and at J to 0 bases, leaving 10 bases not matched to a gene. CDR3 loop: CASTVGQGTSTNEKLFF. The CDR3 coding sequence is TGTGCCAGCACCGTCGGACAGGGAACCTCAACTAATGAAAAACTGTTTTTT.

The chain employs TRBV7-9 and TRBJ1-4; possibly TRBD1 for D (5 bases). Per germline, CDR1 SEHNR and CDR2 FQNEAQ (reference sequence). V shed 5 bases and J shed 5 bases, with 15 bases lying between them. The CDR3 has 15 amino acids. CDR3 nucleotides: TGTGCCAGCAGCCCCGGACAAAAAAAAAATGAAAAACTGTTTTTT. It specifies CASSPGQKKNEKLFF.

This clonotype was seen a few times. The rearrangement links TRBV4-2 to TRBJ2-5; D is unclear. Deletions cut 0 bases from V and 5 bases from J, with 16 bases between. This CDR3 spans 16 amino acids. Germline V gives CDR1 LGHNA, CDR2 YNFKEQ. CDR3 bases: TGTGCCAGCAGCCAAGAAATCACCTACCCTGGGGAGACCCAGTACTTC. Encoded protein: CASSQEITYPGETQYF.

This sequence joins TRBV7-9 and TRBJ2-2; possibly TRBD1 for D (6 bases). V gave up 8 bases and J gave up 10 bases, with 14 bases separating them. Germline CDR1 SEHNR, CDR2 FQNEAQ (reference sequence). There are 12 residues in the CDR3. CDR3 protein: CASAPEGQELFF. CDR3 coding DNA: TGTGCCAGCGCCCCCGAGGGACAGGAGCTGTTTTTT.

This clonotype has only a few counts. The chain recombines TRBV12-3 or TRBV12-4 with TRBJ1-2; 9 nucleotides agree with TRBD1. The V and J ends lost 6 bases and 3 bases, in that order; junction bases with no gene match: 5. This CDR3 has 14 amino acids. The CDR3 loop is CASSLGQGHYGYTF. CDR3 DNA sequence: TGTGCCAGCAGCCTCGGACAGGGGCACTATGGCTACACCTTC.

This clonotype was picked up a small number of times. The rearrangement joins TRBV20-1 to TRBJ2-7; D uncertain. The CDR3 covers 16 residues. Trimming stripped 0 bases from V and 0 bases from J, with 15 bases between. Germline V CDR1 and CDR2: DFQATT, SNEGSKA (reference sequence). This CDR3 reads CSARDKEARSSYEQYF. The DNA of the CDR3 is TGCAGTGCTAGAGATAAGGAAGCGAGAAGCTCCTACGAGCAGTACTTC.

The J gene is TRBJ1-5, the V gene TRBV2, with unresolved D. CDR3 length equals 14 residues. Deletions cut 8 bases from V and 5 bases from J, with 16 bases between. Germline V gene sequence: CDR1 SNHLY, CDR2 FYNNEI. The CDR3 here is CASGEMGTDQPQHF. Written as DNA, the CDR3 is TGTGCCAGCGGCGAGATGGGAACGGATCAGCCCCAGCATTTT.

This clonotype was picked up a small number of times. The chain combines TRBV7-3 with TRBJ1-2; D perhaps matches TRBD1 (6 bases). This CDR3 contains 16 residues. Per germline, CDR1 SGHTA and CDR2 FQGTGA. The ends were cut back, 5 bases at V and 8 bases at J, with 24 bases in the middle. The CDR3 here is CASSPGRAGERGGYTF. The CDR3 DNA is TGTGCCAGCAGCCCCGGTAGGGCAGGGGAGCGAGGAGGCTACACCTTC.

V gene TRBV19 combines with J gene TRBJ2-1; 9 bases align to TRBD2. CDR1 and CDR2 (germline): LNHDA, SQIVND (reference sequence). The CDR3 extends over 17 amino acids. V shed 5 bases and J 3 bases; nucleotides not matched to a gene: 11. CDR3 loop: CASSPFRGTSRYNEQFF. The DNA of the CDR3 is TGTGCCAGTAGTCCTTTTCGGGGGACTAGCCGCTACAATGAGCAGTTCTTC.

This clonotype has more than one count but fewer than ten. V and J are TRBV12-3 or TRBV12-4 and TRBJ1-1; D may be TRBD1 (5 bases). The ends were cut back, 5 bases at V and 2 bases at J, with 27 bases in the middle. The CDR3 spans 19 residues. The CDR3 nucleotides read TGTGCCAGCAGTCACCCCATATACCGGGACCATTTTTCAAACACTGAAGCTTTCTTT. This codes for CASSHPIYRDHFSNTEAFF.

This clonotype was picked up a small number of times. The chain joins TRBV12-5 to TRBJ1-1, with 10 positions matching TRBD1. Germline assignment: CDR1 LGHNT and CDR2 FRNRAP. Germline trimming cut 6 bases from V and 3 bases from J; bases unmatched to any gene: 16. The CDR3 covers 18 residues. CDR3 region: CASGFGGGHGTGDTEAFF. CDR3 nucleotides: TGTGCTAGTGGCTTTGGGGGGGGACATGGGACAGGGGACACTGAAGCTTTCTTT.

On this clonotype itself: Without the conserved terminal phenylalanine or tryptophan, this CDR3 likely stems from a read error. This chain connects TRBV28 to TRBJ1-2, with D uncertain. The germline CDR1 and CDR2 sequences are MDHEN and SYDVKM. V lost 5 bases and J lost 5, with 15 bases in between. This CDR3 contains 14 residues. DNA for the CDR3: TGTGCCAGCAGTCCCCGAGAGTTACCTTATGGCTACACCTTA. Translation gives CASSPRELPYGYTL.